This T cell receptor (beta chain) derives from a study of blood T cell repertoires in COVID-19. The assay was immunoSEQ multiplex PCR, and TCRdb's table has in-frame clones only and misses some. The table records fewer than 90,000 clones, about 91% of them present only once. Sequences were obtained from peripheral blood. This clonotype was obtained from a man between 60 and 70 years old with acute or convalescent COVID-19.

As DNA, the CDR3 is TGTGCCAGCAGCCAAGACGGGACAGGGGTTTATGGCTACACCTTC. Its translation is CASSQDGTGVYGYTF. J is TRBJ1-2 and V is TRBV3-1 (or the pseudogene TRBV3-2); 10 nucleotides match TRBD1. Losses at the gene ends were 0 bases for V and 5 bases for J; bases not matched to a gene: 3. This CDR3 comprises 15 residues. CDR1 LGHDT and CDR2 YNNKEL come from the germline V gene (reference sequence).